A single sample is the source of the 19 T cell receptor beta chains below, sequenced in a study of Ad26.COV2.S vaccination and SARS-CoV-2 variants. As for treatment: some 20 received Ad26.COV2.S at low or high dose, single or two shots; 5 received placebo; per-sample allocation not given. Samples came from day 63 after the first vaccine or placebo injection. TCRdb's copy holds only in-frame clones and misses some; the assay was immunoSEQ multiplex PCR. The sample holds over 400,000 clones, 75% to 90% seen once. The specimen was peripheral blood, collected in a trial of Ad26.COV2.S vaccine versus placebo. These receptors were collected from a person aged 18-60 years who received the Ad26.COV2.S COVID-19 vaccine or a placebo.

This clone was recorded only once. The chain couples TRBV4-2 to TRBJ2-3, with TRBD2 identical over 10 bases. This CDR3 has 16 residues. The V gene end was trimmed by 4 bases and the J gene end by 4 bases; junction bases not matched to a gene: 8. CDR1 and CDR2 from the germline V gene are LGHNA and YNFKEQ. In DNA form, the CDR3 reads TGTGCCAGCAGCCTCCTAGCCAGCGGGGGGGCAGATACGCAGTATTTT. This sequence encodes CASSLLASGGADTQYF.

V and J are TRBV5-1 and TRBJ1-2; D may be TRBD1 (6 bases). V shed 4 bases and J shed 4 bases, with 11 bases lying between them. This CDR3 region has 13 residues. Germline V gene sequence: CDR1 SGHRS, CDR2 YFSETQ. DNA for the CDR3: TGCGCCAGCAGCGCAGGGGTGTCCTATGGCTACACCTTC. Translating gives CASSAGVSYGYTF.

The CDR3 sequence: CSVEGTASDTQYF. The CDR3 bases are TGCAGCGTTGAGGGGACAGCTTCAGATACGCAGTATTTT. V usage is TRBV29-1 and J usage is TRBJ2-3; TRBD1 agrees at 7 bases. Germline V lookup: CDR1 SQVTM, CDR2 ANQGSEA. The CDR3 extends over 13 amino acids. After removal of 3 bases from V and 4 bases from J, the junction contained 4 bases not matched to a gene.

This clone has only one observation. V usage is TRBV6-2 or TRBV6-3 and J usage is TRBJ1-5; 9 bases agree with TRBD1. Germline lookup yields CDR1 MNHEY and CDR2 SVGEGT. J was trimmed by 2 bases and V by 4 bases; bases with no gene match: 9. This CDR3 has 17 amino acids. CDR3 loop: CASSLGTGFLGNQPQHF. CDR3 nucleotides: TGTGCCAGCAGTTTGGGGACAGGGTTTCTCGGCAATCAGCCCCAGCATTTT.

In its sample, this clone was seen once. The chain uses TRBV6-6 and TRBJ2-5; 7 nucleotides align to TRBD1. V was pared by 2 bases and J by 5 bases, with 11 bases of the junction left unmatched. The CDR3 length is 16 residues. Germline CDR1 and CDR2: MNHNY and SVGAGI (reference sequence). The CDR3 loop is CASSYPGTALGETQYF. The CDR3 DNA reads as TGTGCCAGCAGTTACCCTGGGACAGCGCTGGGGGAGACCCAGTACTTC.

The V call is TRBV5-6, the J call TRBJ1-1; D gene uncertain. Trimming left V 4 bases short and J 1 base short, with 11 bases between. CDR1 and CDR2 from the germline V gene are SGHDT and YYEEEE. The CDR3 contains 14 residues. The CDR3 is CASSLGLKNTEAFF. CDR3 nucleotides: TGTGCCAGCAGCCTCGGACTGAAGAACACTGAAGCTTTCTTT.

V usage is TRBV30 and J usage is TRBJ1-3; D is unresolved. The CDR3 runs to 13 residues. V dropped 6 bases and J dropped 0 bases, with 9 bases sitting between them. Germline values: CDR1 GTSNPN, CDR2 SVGIG (reference sequence). CDR3 loop: CACNSFSGNTIYF. CDR3 sequence (DNA): TGTGCCTGCAACAGCTTCTCTGGAAACACCATATATTTT.

The rearrangement links TRBV9 to TRBJ2-1; D gene ambiguous. This CDR3 contains 13 residues. V was trimmed by 0 bases and J by 7 bases, leaving 8 bases between them. CDR1 and CDR2 (germline): SGDLS, YYNGEE. DNA for the CDR3: TGTGCCAGCAGCGTAGATTTCGAGAATGAGCAGTTCTTC. This encodes CASSVDFENEQFF.

The chain carries TRBV18 and TRBJ1-1, with 8 bases matching TRBD1. The CDR3 sequence is 14 residues long. Trimming at V came to 3 bases and at J to 4 bases, leaving 4 bases not matched to a gene. CDR1 and CDR2 (germline): KGHSH, LQKENI. The CDR3 here is CASSPDRVGTEAFF. CDR3 sequence (DNA): TGTGCCAGCTCACCGGACAGGGTGGGCACTGAAGCTTTCTTT.

Only one count was recorded for this clone. The chain couples TRBV7-8 to TRBJ2-7; D gene unclear. The V end was cut by 4 bases, the J end by 3 bases, with 7 bases between. This CDR3 is built from 12 residues. CDR1 is SGHVS, CDR2 FQNEAQ, per germline. The CDR3 here is CASSSWSYEQYF. In nucleotides, the CDR3 is TGTGCCAGCAGCTCCTGGAGCTACGAGCAGTACTTC.

The chain uses TRBV5-1 and TRBJ2-3; 10 nucleotides line up with TRBD2. The V and J ends lost 4 bases and 6 bases, in that order; junction bases with no gene match: 11. Germline assignment: CDR1 SGHRS and CDR2 YFSETQ. CDR3 length equals 16 residues. In DNA form, the CDR3 reads TGCGCCAGCAGCCCCTCGAGCGGGGGGGCCTTGGATACGCAGTATTTT. Its translation is CASSPSSGGALDTQYF.

This chain connects TRBV9 to TRBJ2-3; possible D gene TRBD2, 5 bases. The germline gives CDR1 SGDLS, CDR2 YYNGEE. Deletions cut 3 bases from V and 1 base from J, with 15 bases between. This CDR3 is built from 16 residues. CDR3 bases: TGTGCCAGCAGCGCCTCGAGGGAGCCTGGCACAGATACGCAGTATTTT. Translation: CASSASREPGTDTQYF.

The chain joins TRBV7-6 to TRBJ2-2; D is unresolved. CDR3 length: 16 amino acids. Trimming cost V 2 bases and J 4 bases, with 14 bases left between them. Germline V gene sequence: CDR1 SGHVS, CDR2 FNYEAQ. The CDR3 protein is CASSLWSDSSTGELFF. CDR3 in DNA: TGTGCCAGCAGCTTATGGAGCGATTCGAGCACCGGGGAGCTGTTTTTT.

This clone was seen a single time. The chain joins TRBV19 to TRBJ2-5, with TRBD2 identical over 8 bases. The CDR3 sequence is 13 residues long. Germline CDR1 and CDR2: LNHDA and SQIVND (reference sequence). V lost 2 bases, J lost 4 bases, and 0 bases stayed unmatched. The CDR3 DNA is TGTGCCAGTAGTATACTAGCGGGAGAGACCCAGTACTTC. It encodes CASSILAGETQYF.

The CDR3 region is CASSYRVRGTSNEQFF. The CDR3 DNA sequence: TGTGCCAGCAGCTATCGAGTCAGAGGGACTTCCAATGAGCAGTTCTTC. The chain links TRBV13 to TRBJ2-1, with D perhaps matching TRBD2 (6 bases). The CDR3 extends over 16 amino acids. V lost 4 bases to trimming and J lost 6 bases, with 19 bases between them. CDR1 is PRHDT and CDR2 is FYEKMQ in the germline V gene (reference sequence). Full variable domain (missing parts from reference TRBV13 and TRBJ2-1): AAGVIQSPRHLIKEKRETATLKCYPIPRHDTVYWYQQGPGQDPQFLISFYEKMQSDKGSIPDRFSAQQFSDYHSELNMSSLELGDSALYFCASSYRVRGTSNEQFFGPGTRLTVL.

The chain carries TRBV10-3 and TRBJ2-1; D is ambiguous. CDR1 and CDR2 (germline): ENHRY, SYGVKD. The CDR3 runs 14 residues. V lost 2 bases and J lost 2, with 7 bases in between. The CDR3 nucleotides are TGTGCCATCAGTGAGGACCGAACCTACAATGAGCAGTTCTTC. It is translated as CAISEDRTYNEQFF.

The chain employs TRBV25-1 and TRBJ1-2, with no clear D. CDR3 length: 14 amino acids. CDR1 MGHDK and CDR2 SYGVNS come from the germline V gene. V lost 6 bases to trimming and J lost 7 bases, with 18 bases between them. CDR3 in DNA: TGTGCCAGCAGCCCTCTAGCCCGGGGTACTGGCTACACCTTC. It specifies CASSPLARGTGYTF.

The chain links TRBV28 to TRBJ1-6; D unresolved. V gave up 6 bases and J gave up 4 bases, with 10 bases separating them. The CDR3 runs 14 residues. CDR1 is MDHEN, CDR2 SYDVKM, per germline. The CDR3 here is CASRIRVYNSPLHF. For the CDR3, the DNA is TGTGCCAGCAGGATAAGGGTATATAATTCACCCCTCCACTTT.

V gene TRBV5-1 combines with J gene TRBJ2-5; D may match TRBD1 or TRBD2 (5 bases each). CDR3 size: 14 residues. Germline V gives CDR1 SGHRS, CDR2 YFSETQ. The V and J ends lost 4 bases and 5 bases respectively, with 15 bases between them. The CDR3 DNA is TGCGCCAGCAGCATCACGGGACGAGGGGAGACCCAGTACTTC. This gives the protein CASSITGRGETQYF.